A single sample gave rise to the 11 T cell receptor beta chains below, sequenced in a study of CD8+CD57+ T cells in acquired aplastic anemia. Genomic DNA, serving as template, underwent TCR beta VDJ and CDR3 profiling. TCRdb passed the reads through MiXCR, listing each CDR3 protein once. The table shows 150,000 to 200,000 distinct CDR3 sequences, with 35% to 55% occurring only once. Sequenced input: sorted CD4+, CD8+, or CD8+CD57+ T cells (not recorded which) from PBMCs. These receptors were taken from a human donor in good health.

This clonotype has more than one count but fewer than ten. CDR3 sequence: CASTEREGSYNEQFF. For the CDR3, the DNA is TGTGCCAGCACTGAGCGGGAGGGCTCCTACAATGAGCAGTTCTTC. The rearrangement joins TRBV28 to TRBJ2-1, with TRBD2 matching 10 bases. The J segment lost 0 bases and the V segment lost 7 bases, leaving 3 bases of the junction unmatched. Germline assignment: CDR1 MDHEN and CDR2 SYDVKM. The CDR3 extends over 15 amino acids. Full variable domain (rest looked up from reference TRBV28 and TRBJ2-1): DVKVTQSSRYLVKRTGEKVFLECVQDMDHENMFWYRQDPGLGLRLIYFSYDVKMKEKGDIPEGYSVSREKKERFSLILESASTNQTSMYLCASTEREGSYNEQFFGPGTRLTVL.

This clonotype was found a few times. The chain uses TRBV2 and TRBJ2-7; 13 nucleotides align to TRBD2. Germline trimming cut 6 bases from V and 5 bases from J; bases unmatched to any gene: 4. The CDR3 runs 14 residues. The germline V gene has CDR1 SNHLY and CDR2 FYNNEI. CDR3 sequence reads: CASSGTSGKDEQYF. Here the CDR3 DNA reads TGTGCCAGCAGCGGGACTAGCGGGAAGGACGAGCAGTACTTC.

This clonotype was picked up many times. This sequence joins TRBV5-6 and TRBJ1-6, with 8 bases matching TRBD1. Unmatched junction bases numbered 4, after V lost 0 bases and J lost 5 bases. Germline values: CDR1 SGHDT, CDR2 YYEEEE. The CDR3 length is 16 residues. CDR3 coding DNA: TGTGCCAGCAGCTTGGAGGGGGACAGGAATAATTCACCCCTCCACTTT. Encoded protein: CASSLEGDRNNSPLHF. Full variable domain (remainder filled in from reference TRBV5-6 and TRBJ1-6): DAGVTQSPTHLIKTRGQQVTLRCSPKSGHDTVSWYQQALGQGPQFIFQYYEEEERQRGNFPDRFSGHQFPNYSSELNVNALLLGDSALYLCASSLEGDRNNSPLHFGNGTRLTVT.

The chain has TRBV6-1 and TRBJ2-5; D may be TRBD2 (5 bases). This CDR3 is built from 17 residues. Germline V lookup: CDR1 MNHNS, CDR2 SASEGT. V lost 2 bases, J lost 1 base, and 17 bases lay in between. The CDR3 DNA sequence: TGTGCCAGCAGTGAACCCCCAGGTCACCGGGGCCAAGAGACCCAGTACTTC. As protein: CASSEPPGHRGQETQYF.

This clonotype has a count of ten or more. V and J are TRBV7-9 and TRBJ1-1, with 8 bases that match TRBD1. Germline CDR1 SEHNR, CDR2 FQNEAQ (reference sequence). This CDR3 has 14 amino acids. V dropped 1 base and J dropped 7; count of bases not matched to a gene: 5. The DNA for the CDR3 is TGTGCCAGCAGCTTAGTCCCAGGGGGCTTTGAAGCTTTCTTT. This translates into CASSLVPGGFEAFF.

The V call is TRBV2, the J call TRBJ1-2; a weak D match, TRBD1 (6 bases). V lost 8 bases to trimming and J lost 6 bases, with 22 bases between them. The CDR3 covers 15 residues. Germline V CDR1 and CDR2: SNHLY, FYNNEI. This CDR3 is CASGQTNTGQDGYTF. The CDR3, as DNA: TGTGCCAGCGGACAGACAAACACCGGGCAGGATGGCTACACCTTC.

J is TRBJ2-2 and V is TRBV12-3 or TRBV12-4; D is undetermined. Trimming took 7 bases from V and 0 from J, leaving 12 bases between them. The CDR3 consists of 15 residues. The CDR3: CASNQRVPNTGELFF. CDR3 sequence (DNA): TGTGCCAGCAATCAAAGGGTTCCGAACACCGGGGAGCTGTTTTTT.

The chain uses TRBV15 and TRBJ2-7, with D perhaps assigned TRBD1 or TRBD2 (5 bases each). V gave up 5 bases and J gave up 2 bases, with 16 bases separating them. This CDR3 contains 15 residues. The V gene's germline CDR1 is LNHNV and CDR2 YYDKDF (reference sequence). CDR3 coding DNA: TGTGCCACCAGCGCAACCGGGACGGTTCCCTACGAGCAGTACTTC. Its translation is CATSATGTVPYEQYF.

The sample holds many counts of this clonotype. The J gene is TRBJ2-7, the V gene TRBV7-2; 13 bases align to TRBD2. Germline values: CDR1 SGHTA, CDR2 FQGNSA. V dropped 5 bases and J dropped 2; count of bases not matched to a gene: 3. The CDR3 has 15 amino acids. The CDR3, as DNA: TGTGCCAGCAGCCGGACTAGCGGGGGCCCCTACGAGCAGTACTTC. The encoded protein is CASSRTSGGPYEQYF.

The chain combines TRBV3-1 with TRBJ1-6; D unclear. The V and J ends lost 0 bases and 5 bases respectively, with 11 bases between them. Germline V gene data show CDR1 as LGHDT and CDR2 as YNNKEL (reference sequence). CDR3 length equals 16 residues. The CDR3 sequence: CASSQDQAANNSPLHF. In nucleotides, the CDR3 is TGTGCCAGCAGCCAAGATCAGGCAGCTAATAATTCACCCCTCCACTTT.

Notes on this clonotype: A much larger clone differs from this one at a single base, so this may be a read error. The V and J genes are TRBV12-3 or TRBV12-4 and TRBJ2-4; D unresolved. CDR3 length equals 13 residues. DNA of the CDR3: TGTGCCAGCAGTTTATCAATGCAAAACGTTCAGTACTTC. It codes for CASSLSMQNVQYF.